This T cell receptor (beta chain) was documented in a study of post-analysis software for immune sequencing data. Study overall: The patients showed relapsing-remitting, secondary progressive and progressive-relapsing multiple sclerosis courses. Study outcomes and limitations: Samples sharing a preparation batch grouped tightly together when assessed by F measure. People with multiple sclerosis had a significantly lower normalized Chao1 diversity than controls did.

A remark on this clonotype: Its antigen is undetermined.

The TCR beta cDNA libraries carried unique molecular identifiers. The authors obtained 500,000 or so cDNA molecules from about 0.94 to 9.7 million T cells. TCRdb independently ran MiXCR on the PCR reads; one entry per CDR3 protein. This table holds approximately 660,000 distinct CDR3 sequences, about 60% found once. This receptor was identified in a girl aged 2-10 years with multiple sclerosis. Sequencing was performed on blood.

The CDR3 loop reads CASSPLGTGNYEQYF. CDR3 DNA sequence: TGTGCCAGCAGCCCACTCGGGACAGGGAACTACGAGCAGTACTTC. The J gene is TRBJ2-7, the V gene TRBV7-2; 9 nucleotides line up with TRBD1. CDR3 length: 15 residues. Trimming took 5 bases from V and 3 from J; bases not matched to a gene: 8. Germline CDR1 SGHTA, CDR2 FQGNSA.